This T cell receptor beta chain comes out of a study of regulatory T cells in long-lasting Graves disease. Germline-derived CDR1 and CDR2 are PRHDT and FYEKMQ (reference sequence). The CDR3 has 14 residues. V shed 1 base, J shed 12 bases, and the junction held 10 bases outside the gene matches. Stated time point: newly diagnosed GD, antithyroid drugs for less than 3 months. Researchers made the TCR library from RNA that was extracted from PBMCs. A blood draw put 8 to 10 milliliters of peripheral blood into EDTA tubes. This clonotype was recorded many times. Construction of the TCR beta libraries employed iRepertoire HTBI primers in conjunction with Arm-PCR of CDR3 regions. TCRdb re-derived calls from the multiplex PCR reads in MiXCR, one entry per CDR3 protein. In the table there are about 400,000 distinct CDR3 sequences, around 15% of which are singletons. The same data also went into a second study, on T cells in Graves' hyperthyroidism and ophthalmopathy. That paper adds: No ophthalmopathy progression within 18 months constituted stable Graves' hyperthyroidism. Primed by the HTBI set, a first-round RT-PCR was run on the TCR CDR3. Blood samples included most of the expanded thyroid clonotypes exceeding 0.001.

The clonotype originates from a young woman with Graves disease. V usage is TRBV13 and J usage is TRBJ1-1; TRBD1 aligns across 8 bases. This sample comprised peripheral blood mononuclear cells (PBMCs), obtained at new diagnosis, from a patient treated with antithyroid drugs. CDR3 loop: CASSLVSGGVPPFF. The CDR3 nucleotides are TGTGCCAGCAGCTTAGTGTCAGGGGGCGTTCCTCCTTTCTTT.